The 9 T cell receptor beta chains below come from one sample, sequenced in a study of human T cells and chemical hapten exposure. Time point of the sample: patch test 2, 6 weeks after DPC sensitization. Sample treatment: therapeutic diphenylcyclopropenone sensitization with weekly scalp DPC. TCRdb used MiXCR to reprocess the RACE reads, holding one entry per CDR3 protein. This sample carries under 450,000 distinct CDR3 sequences, about 6% of them seen once, and the ten largest clones take around 5.6%. The material sequenced was whole blood, taken in connection with sensitization to the hapten diphenylcyclopropenone (DPC). These receptor sequences come from a woman aged 18 to 35 with alopecia areata. Some clones in this sample may be carry-over from other donors' samples.

The chain carries TRBV12-3 or TRBV12-4 and TRBJ2-2; D is unresolved. This CDR3 has 15 amino acids. Trimming stripped 3 bases from V and 1 base from J, with 9 bases between. Here the CDR3 reads CASSLDVENTGELFF. The CDR3 bases are TGTGCCAGCAGTTTGGACGTAGAGAACACCGGGGAGCTGTTTTTT.

This clonotype showed up many times. The chain is built from TRBV7-6 and TRBJ1-1, with D unclear. V was trimmed by 5 bases and J by 4 bases, leaving 20 bases between them. The CDR3 covers 16 residues. Per germline, CDR1 SGHVS and CDR2 FNYEAQ. In DNA form, the CDR3 reads TGTGCCAGCAGCCCGACCCGCCCGGGCCTGACCACTGAAGCTTTCTTT. Its protein product is CASSPTRPGLTTEAFF.

This clonotype was recorded many times. The gene calls are TRBV12-3 or TRBV12-4 and TRBJ1-2; D ambiguous. This CDR3 has 13 residues. Between the trimmed V and J ends, which lost 3 bases and 4 bases, there was a span of 9 bases. The CDR3 region is CASSLSGSYGYTF. CDR3 DNA sequence: TGTGCCAGCAGTTTGTCTGGGAGCTATGGCTACACCTTC.

This chain uses TRBV2 with TRBJ2-1, with D possibly TRBD2 on 6 matching bases. This CDR3 contains 15 residues. CDR1 and CDR2 (germline): SNHLY, FYNNEI. V was pared by 1 base and J by 6 bases, with 13 bases between. The CDR3 protein is CASSEGVLAANEQFF. The CDR3 bases are TGTGCCAGCAGTGAAGGGGTACTAGCAGCCAATGAGCAGTTCTTC.

The J gene is TRBJ2-7, the V gene TRBV7-9, with D maybe TRBD2 (6 bases). The V gene's germline CDR1 is SEHNR and CDR2 FQNEAQ (reference sequence). The CDR3 spans 15 residues. V was clipped by 5 bases and J by 0 bases, with 14 bases between them. The CDR3 sequence: CASSIPGTASYEQYF. The CDR3 coding sequence is TGTGCCAGCAGCATACCCGGGACTGCCTCCTACGAGCAGTACTTC.

V and J are TRBV12-3 or TRBV12-4 and TRBJ1-4; TRBD1 matches 7 bases. Trimming cost V 3 bases and J 6 bases; bases outside gene matches: 1. The CDR3 is made up of 13 amino acids. The CDR3 protein is CASSFQGDEKLFF. CDR3 sequence (DNA): TGTGCCAGCAGTTTCCAGGGGGATGAAAAACTGTTTTTT.

This clonotype was counted ten times or more. The CDR3 reads CASSTRTSTEAFF. The CDR3 DNA follows: TGTGCCAGCAGTACACGGACATCCACTGAAGCTTTCTTT. The chain uses TRBV12-3 or TRBV12-4 and TRBJ1-1, with D perhaps TRBD1 (5 bases). The CDR3 contains 13 residues. Trimming shortened V by 5 bases and J by 4 bases, and 11 bases separated the two germline ends.

This clonotype was seen more than once but under ten times. This chain connects TRBV7-8 to TRBJ1-5, with TRBD1 matching 9 bases. This CDR3 is built from 15 residues. Trimming removed 5 bases from V and 7 bases from J; junction bases left unmatched: 9. The V gene's germline CDR1 is SGHVS and CDR2 FQNEAQ. The CDR3, as DNA: TGTGCCAGCAGCCCTACAGGGGGCTCCGGACAGCCCCAGCATTTT. It codes for CASSPTGGSGQPQHF. Variable domain in full (rest from reference TRBV7-8 and TRBJ1-5): GAGVSQSPRYKVAKRGQDVALRCDPISGHVSLFWYQQALGQGPEFLTYFQNEAQLDKSGLPSDRFFAERPEGSVSTLKIQRTQQEDSAVYLCASSPTGGSGQPQHFGDGTRLSIL.

The sample holds many counts of this clonotype. The V and J genes are TRBV7-8 and TRBJ2-5, with 11 bases matching TRBD1. Germline V CDR1 and CDR2: SGHVS, FQNEAQ. The CDR3 covers 16 residues. Trimming cost V 1 base and J 2 bases; bases outside gene matches: 3. For the CDR3, the DNA is TGTGCCAGCAGCTTAGTAGGGGACAGGGGGCAAGAGACCCAGTACTTC. Translation: CASSLVGDRGQETQYF.